The 25 T cell receptor beta chains in this list originate from one sample, sequenced in a study of human T cells and chemical hapten exposure. The sample's time point: patch test 3, about 24 weeks after DPC sensitization. Sample treatment: therapeutic diphenylcyclopropenone sensitization with weekly scalp DPC. Each CDR3 protein gets one entry after TCRdb re-called the RACE reads with MiXCR. Of around 70,000 distinct CDR3 sequences detected, approximately 12% appear once; the ten largest clones hold 1.4%. Sample: whole blood, taken in connection with sensitization to the hapten diphenylcyclopropenone (DPC). The receptors were sampled from a woman aged 45-65 years with alopecia areata. Some clones in this sample may be carry-over from other donors' samples.

V gene TRBV2 combines with J gene TRBJ2-7; 11 nucleotides match TRBD2. Germline V gene sequence: CDR1 SNHLY, CDR2 FYNNEI. The CDR3 loop spans 13 amino acids. V shed 5 bases, J shed 3 bases, and the junction held 0 bases outside the gene matches. The CDR3 region is CASSTSGSYEQYF. The CDR3 bases are TGTGCCAGCAGTACTAGCGGGAGCTACGAGCAGTACTTC.

This clonotype was seen repeatedly, ten times or more. The genes are TRBV7-6 and TRBJ1-6; D remains ambiguous. Germline V lookup: CDR1 SGHVS, CDR2 FNYEAQ. Between the trimmed V and J ends, which lost 3 bases and 6 bases, there was a span of 9 bases. The CDR3 is 14 residues long. CDR3 sequence (DNA): TGTGCCAGCAGCTTGTCTAAGGGTAATTCACCCCTCCACTTT. It is translated as CASSLSKGNSPLHF.

In this sample, this clonotype turned up many times. The chain links TRBV5-1 to TRBJ2-4; TRBD2 might be the D (6 bases). With 1 base removed from V and 4 bases from J, the gap between germline ends came to 15 bases. The CDR3 consists of 16 residues. Germline V gene data show CDR1 as SGHRS and CDR2 as YFSETQ. In DNA, the CDR3 is TGCGCCAGCAGCTTGTCCGTGGGGACTGCTAAAAACATTCAGTACTTC. This translates into CASSLSVGTAKNIQYF.

This clonotype occurred many times. This chain connects TRBV3-1 to TRBJ2-2; the match to TRBD1 covers 9 bases. Germline V gene sequence: CDR1 LGHDT, CDR2 YNNKEL (reference sequence). The CDR3 totals 13 residues. V lost 4 bases and J lost 8; bases outside the gene matches: 2. Here the CDR3 reads CASSRTGEGELFF. The CDR3 DNA is TGTGCCAGCAGCCGGACAGGGGAGGGGGAGCTGTTTTTT.

This chain joins TRBV9 and TRBJ2-5; tentatively, D is TRBD1 (5 bases). Germline loops: CDR1 SGDLS, CDR2 YYNGEE. There are 15 residues in the CDR3. Trimming cost V 2 bases and J 0 bases, with 11 bases left between them. CDR3 amino acids: CASSVSGMYQETQYF. Here the CDR3 DNA reads TGTGCCAGCAGCGTCTCAGGGATGTACCAAGAGACCCAGTACTTC.

This clonotype was counted many times. This chain connects TRBV27 to TRBJ2-2; D is uncertain. The CDR3 totals 12 residues. Germline lookup yields CDR1 MNHEY and CDR2 SMNVEV (reference sequence). V was trimmed by 3 bases and J by 4 bases, leaving 3 bases between them. CDR3 in DNA: TGTGCCAGCAGTTTTCCCACCGGGGAGCTGTTTTTT. Residues: CASSFPTGELFF.

The V and J genes are TRBV7-9 and TRBJ2-2; 11 nucleotides match TRBD1. CDR1 and CDR2 (germline): SEHNR, FQNEAQ (reference sequence). V shed 1 base, J shed 3 bases, and the junction held 13 bases outside the gene matches. The CDR3 totals 20 residues. CDR3: CASSLGTGGLISSDTGELFF. The CDR3 DNA reads as TGTGCCAGCAGCTTAGGGACAGGGGGCTTAATATCATCGGACACCGGGGAGCTGTTTTTT.

In its sample, this clonotype was seen many times. This sequence joins TRBV10-2 and TRBJ1-5; D gene uncertain. V lost 3 bases, J lost 8 bases, and 14 bases lay in between. The CDR3 has 14 amino acids. The V gene's germline CDR1 is WSHSY and CDR2 SAAADI. The CDR3 region is CASSDGLIEEPQHF. The CDR3 region has the DNA TGCGCCAGCAGTGACGGCCTGATAGAAGAGCCCCAGCATTTT.

The J gene is TRBJ2-3, the V gene TRBV27; TRBD1 might be the D (5 bases). V was pared by 6 bases and J by 11 bases, with 15 bases between. There are 12 residues in the CDR3. Per germline, CDR1 MNHEY and CDR2 SMNVEV (reference sequence). This CDR3 is CASRTTERRQYF. CDR3 DNA sequence: TGTGCCAGCAGGACGACAGAGAGAAGGCAGTATTTT.

This clonotype has at least ten counts. This rearrangement joins TRBV24-1 to TRBJ1-5; the match to TRBD1 covers 11 bases. CDR3 length: 15 residues. Trimming cost V 9 bases and J 6 bases; bases outside gene matches: 9. Germline-derived CDR1 and CDR2 are KGHDR and SFDVKD. DNA for the CDR3: TGTGCCACCGCTCCTCGGACAGGGGGCTCTCAGCCCCAGCATTTT. Amino acid sequence: CATAPRTGGSQPQHF.

There are a few counts of this clonotype. The chain couples TRBV4-1 to TRBJ2-1, with a possible D match to TRBD1 (5 bases). Germline V gene sequence: CDR1 MGHRA, CDR2 YSYEKL. CDR3 length: 13 residues. V was cut by 8 bases and J by 5 bases, with 13 bases left in between. This chain's CDR3 is CASDSSGNNEQFF. In DNA, the CDR3 is TGCGCCAGCGATAGTTCAGGGAACAATGAGCAGTTCTTC.

This clonotype was detected a few times. The chain is built from TRBV6-5 and TRBJ2-7, with D possibly matching TRBD1 (5 bases). V lost 5 bases, J lost 5 bases, and 16 bases lay in between. Per the germline V gene, CDR1 is MNHEY and CDR2 is SVGAGI. The CDR3 runs 14 residues. DNA for the CDR3: TGTGCCAGCAGTCGACAGAGCCCTTTTGACGAGCAGTACTTC. Residues: CASSRQSPFDEQYF.

With respect to this clonotype: A much bigger clone sits one base away, suggesting this may be a read error. The CDR3 DNA sequence: TGTGCCAGCAGCTCGCGCAGGGGGCCGGGAATCAATGAGCAGTTCTTC. Encoded protein: CASSSRRGPGINEQFF. The J gene is TRBJ2-1, the V gene TRBV13; 8 bases are shared with TRBD1. Germline V CDR1 and CDR2: PRHDT, FYEKMQ (reference sequence). CDR3 length: 16 residues. J was trimmed by 6 bases and V by 4 bases; bases with no gene match: 11.

This clonotype appeared a few times. This rearrangement joins TRBV11-3 to TRBJ2-3; 9 bases match TRBD2. Germline V gives CDR1 SGHNT, CDR2 YENEEA. CDR3 length: 15 amino acids. With V trimmed by 1 base and J by 2 bases, 1 base remained unmatched. Here the CDR3 reads CASSLGGRVTDTQYF. In DNA, the CDR3 is TGTGCCAGCAGCTTAGGCGGGAGGGTCACAGATACGCAGTATTTT. The full variable domain, completed using reference TRBV11-3 and TRBJ2-3, is EAGVVQSPRYKIIEKKQPVAFWCNPISGHNTLYWYLQNLGQGPELLIRYENEEAVDDSQLPKDRFSAERLKGVDSTLKIQPAELGDSAVYLCASSLGGRVTDTQYFGPGTRLTVL.

This clonotype occurred many times. V usage is TRBV6-2 or TRBV6-3 and J usage is TRBJ2-5; TRBD1 matches at 9 bases. With 2 bases clipped from V and 5 bases from J, the junction kept 6 bases outside the gene matches. CDR3 length equals 15 residues. CDR1 and CDR2 (germline): MNHEY, SVGEGT. CDR3 loop: CASSYGTGTLETQYF. CDR3 DNA: TGTGCCAGCAGTTACGGGACAGGGACTCTGGAGACCCAGTACTTC.

The CDR3 spells CASSQEYQGGSHANTGELFF. In DNA form, the CDR3 reads TGCGCCAGCAGCCAAGAGTACCAGGGGGGGAGCCACGCGAACACCGGGGAGCTGTTTTTT. The V call is TRBV4-3, the J call TRBJ2-2; the D gene could be TRBD1 or TRBD2 (7 bases each). CDR3 size: 20 residues. Germline lookup yields CDR1 LGHNA and CDR2 YSLEER. V was trimmed by 0 bases and J by 0 bases, leaving 20 bases between them.

This clonotype was seen repeatedly, ten times or more. This rearrangement joins TRBV23-1 to TRBJ2-7; unclear D gene. TRBV23-1 is an ORF, with its function uncertain. This CDR3 spans 15 amino acids. Trimming stripped 8 bases from V and 9 bases from J, with 26 bases between. CDR3 nucleotide sequence: TGCGCCAGCCTCAGGCCCGAGACAAGACCCGTCGGGCAGTACTTC. Amino acid sequence: CASLRPETRPVGQYF.

There are a few counts of this clonotype. The CDR3 nucleotides read TGTGCCAGCAGCTTAGGGCGGTGGAGGGGGCAGAGGCTTTATAGCAATCAGCCCCAGCATTTT. Its protein is CASSLGRWRGQRLYSNQPQHF. The rearrangement links TRBV7-7 to TRBJ1-5; the match to TRBD1 covers 7 bases. This CDR3 comprises 21 residues. V gave up 1 base and J gave up 0 bases; unmatched junction bases: 18. The germline V gene has CDR1 SSHAT and CDR2 FNYEAQ (reference sequence).

This chain uses TRBV10-2 with TRBJ1-1; D is unresolved. Germline values: CDR1 WSHSY, CDR2 SAAADI. The CDR3 contains 12 residues. Between the trimmed V and J ends, which lost 6 bases and 11 bases, there was a span of 16 bases. The CDR3 sequence is CASRQIGGSAFF. As DNA, the CDR3 is TGCGCCAGCAGACAAATAGGTGGGAGCGCTTTCTTT.

This clonotype occurred many times. The chain combines TRBV19 with TRBJ1-5, with a tentative D call TRBD1 (5 bases). The CDR3 contains 15 residues. Trimming removed 3 bases from V and 1 base from J, with 10 bases in between. Germline V lookup: CDR1 LNHDA, CDR2 SQIVND (reference sequence). CDR3 residues: CASSIQGGSNQPQHF. In DNA, the CDR3 is TGTGCCAGTAGTATCCAGGGTGGCAGCAATCAGCCCCAGCATTTT.

A single count supports this clonotype. The CDR3 region has the DNA TGTGCCAGCAGCTTGGTACGGGGCGGGGATCGTAGGAATCAGCCCCAGCATTTT. Amino acid sequence: CASSLVRGGDRRNQPQHF. The chain couples TRBV7-9 to TRBJ1-5, with D possibly matching TRBD1 (5 bases). Trimming stripped 3 bases from V and 4 bases from J, with 22 bases between. The germline CDR1 and CDR2 sequences are SEHNR and FQNEAQ (reference sequence). This CDR3 contains 18 residues.

The chain has TRBV20-1 and TRBJ2-7; D remains unclear. V gave up 8 bases and J gave up 3 bases, with 8 bases separating them. The CDR3 spans 10 residues. Per the germline V gene, CDR1 is DFQATT and CDR2 is SNEGSKA (reference sequence). The CDR3 here is CSTKDYEQYF. The CDR3 DNA follows: TGCAGTACTAAAGACTACGAGCAGTACTTC.

This clonotype was picked up many times. One end of the junction fails to match germline, which may point to a read error. V is TRBV29-1 and J is TRBJ1-2; D may be TRBD1 (6 bases). Germline V gene data show CDR1 as SQVTM and CDR2 as ANQGSEA. There are 15 residues in the CDR3. DNA for the CDR3: TGCAGCGTTGAAGATCCAGGGCAGGGGCTTTATGTCTACACCTTC. Amino acids: CSVEDPGQGLYVYTF.

The chain combines TRBV6-2 or TRBV6-3 with TRBJ1-5; D perhaps matches TRBD1 (5 bases). Looked up from germline, CDR1 is MNHEY and CDR2 is SVGEGT. The V gene lost 8 bases and the J gene lost 1 base, with 15 bases spanning the gap. The CDR3 has 15 amino acids. The CDR3 bases are TGTGCCAGCTATTACGGGGGTGGAAGCAATCAGCCCCAGCATTTT. It translates to CASYYGGGSNQPQHF.

This clonotype showed up just a few times. The rearrangement joins TRBV3-1 to TRBJ2-5, with D maybe TRBD2 (7 bases). V was pared by 0 bases and J by 1 base, with 12 bases between. The CDR3 length is 16 residues. Per the germline V gene, CDR1 is LGHDT and CDR2 is YNNKEL (reference sequence). Written as DNA, the CDR3 is TGTGCCAGCAGCCAAGAAGGCGGGGGCCCCCAAGAGACCCAGTACTTC. It translates to CASSQEGGGPQETQYF.